This is a list of T cell receptor beta chains from one sample in a study of follicular helper T cells after annual influenza vaccination. TCRdb keeps only in-frame clones here, not all; method: immunoSEQ multiplex PCR. Among 25,000 to 35,000 clones listed, roughly 80% were seen once. This material consisted of CXCR5+ CD38- circulating T follicular helper cells from blood, taken on the day of influenza vaccination. The receptors shown here come from an adult who received the influenza vaccine. Each CDR3 is given with its conserved first and last residue. The D gene is left open where the match is weak. Some rows have no size entry. The others give once, few or many, or a class for an expanded clone.

V	J	D	size	CDR3	DNA
TRBV28	TRBJ1-3	.	.	CASSPLARRNFGNTIYF	TGTGCCAGCAGCCCTTTAGCTCGGAGAAACTTTGGAAACACCATATATTTT
TRBV4-2	TRBJ1-2	TRBD1	.	CASSQSSSDRSGYTF	TGTGCCAGCAGCCAATCCTCGTCGGACAGGAGTGGCTACACCTTC
TRBV5-1	TRBJ2-3	.	.	CASSLLINTDTQYF	TGCGCCAGCAGCCTTCTTATTAACACAGATACGCAGTATTTT
TRBV5-1	TRBJ2-3	.	.	CASSEPGAQYTQYF	TGCGCCAGCAGCGAGCCAGGGGCCCAATATACGCAGTATTTT
TRBV19	TRBJ2-1	.	.	CASSLSHRIPYNEQFF	TGTGCCAGTAGTCTGAGCCACAGGATCCCCTACAATGAGCAGTTCTTC
TRBV5-5	TRBJ1-3	.	medium-sized	CASSSGQLGNTIYF	TGTGCCAGCAGCTCTGGACAGCTCGGAAACACCATATATTTT
TRBV30	TRBJ2-7	TRBD1	.	CACTPGTGFDEQYF	TGTGCCTGCACGCCCGGGACAGGGTTTGACGAGCAGTACTTC
TRBV27	TRBJ1-5	.	.	CASSRGGAGQPQHF	TGTGCCAGCAGCCGGGGGGGGGCCGGGCAGCCCCAGCATTTT
TRBV27	TRBJ1-2	TRBD1	few	CASSFREQGRRGYTF	TGTGCCAGCAGTTTCCGAGAACAGGGGCGAAGAGGCTACACCTTC
TRBV2	TRBJ2-7	.	few	CASSLGTRFEQYF	TGTGCCAGCAGTCTCGGGACTCGTTTCGAGCAGTACTTC
TRBV6-1	TRBJ2-7	TRBD2	.	CASAGTRNHEQYF	TGTGCCAGCGCAGGGACTAGAAACCACGAGCAGTACTTC
TRBV28	TRBJ2-1	.	.	CASSLTGSYNEQFF	TGTGCCAGCAGTCTGACAGGATCCTACAATGAGCAGTTCTTC
TRBV6-5	TRBJ2-3	.	.	CASSYSSRARDTQYF	TGTGCCAGCAGTTACTCATCCAGGGCACGAGATACGCAGTATTTT
TRBV6-1	TRBJ2-3	.	.	CASSGDSTDTQYF	TGTGCCAGCAGTGGGGACTCAACAGATACGCAGTATTTT
TRBV7-2	TRBJ2-7	.	.	CASKRGYSNYEQYF	TGTGCCAGCAAACGGGGGTACAGCAACTACGAGCAGTACTTC
TRBV5-6	TRBJ1-2	.	.	CASSSQGPGVYGYTF	TGTGCCAGCAGCTCCCAGGGCCCAGGCGTTTATGGCTACACCTTC
TRBV19	TRBJ2-4	TRBD2	.	CASSIAGGPKNIQYF	TGTGCCAGTAGTATAGCGGGAGGGCCCAAAAACATTCAGTACTTC
TRBV4-1	TRBJ2-7	TRBD1	.	CASSQVQTGTASYEQYF	TGCGCCAGCAGCCAAGTACAGACGGGGACAGCGTCGTACGAGCAGTACTTC
TRBV28	TRBJ2-1	TRBD2	.	CASSFVGLAGLQFF	TGTGCCAGCAGTTTTGTGGGACTAGCGGGACTACAGTTCTTC
TRBV6-4	TRBJ1-2	.	.	CASRETGYGGYTF	TGTGCCAGCAGGGAAACAGGATATGGTGGCTACACCTTC
TRBV2	TRBJ2-7	TRBD2	.	CASSEATSGNPYEQYF	TGTGCCAGCAGTGAAGCGACTAGCGGGAATCCCTACGAGCAGTACTTC
TRBV28	TRBJ2-5	.	.	CASSRTVGETQYF	TGTGCCAGCAGCCGGACAGTTGGGGAGACCCAGTACTTC
TRBV6-5	TRBJ2-7	TRBD1	.	CASSSPGQGRYEQYF	TGTGCCAGCAGTTCGCCGGGACAGGGAAGGTACGAGCAGTACTTC
TRBV7-9	TRBJ1-5	.	.	CASSFGHNQPQHF	TGTGCCAGCAGCTTTGGGCATAATCAGCCCCAGCATTTT
TRBV7-9	TRBJ1-2	.	.	CASSRDTYGYTF	TGTGCCAGCAGCCGGGACACCTATGGCTACACCTTC
TRBV7-8	TRBJ2-1	.	.	CASSLGGLIGNEQFF	TGTGCCAGCAGCTTAGGCGGTTTGATAGGCAATGAGCAGTTCTTC
TRBV2	TRBJ1-1	.	few	CASKLGPSNEAFF	TGTGCCAGCAAATTGGGCCCTTCGAACGAAGCTTTCTTT
TRBV7-2	TRBJ2-3	TRBD2	.	CASSPGTSRQQDTQYF	TGTGCCAGCAGCCCCGGGACTAGCAGGCAACAGGATACGCAGTATTTT
TRBV19	TRBJ2-6	.	.	CASSIGGAGANVLTF	TGTGCCAGTAGTATCGGCGGGGCCGGGGCCAACGTCCTGACTTTC
TRBV6-4	TRBJ2-3	TRBD2	.	CASSEGGGATDTQYF	TGTGCCAGCAGTGAAGGCGGGGGGGCGACAGATACGCAGTATTTT
TRBV28	TRBJ1-1	TRBD1	.	CATGGSSTEAFF	TGTGCCACAGGGGGTAGTAGCACTGAAGCTTTCTTT
TRBV7-2	TRBJ1-1	.	.	CASSLYSGNTEAFF	TGTGCCAGCAGCTTATACAGCGGAAACACTGAAGCTTTCTTT
TRBV2	TRBJ2-3	TRBD2	.	CASSAPPGLEGTDTQYF	TGTGCCAGCAGTGCACCGCCGGGACTAGAAGGCACAGATACGCAGTATTTT
TRBV7-9	TRBJ2-7	.	.	CASSGQLSSYEQYF	TGTGCCAGCAGCGGTCAACTTTCATCTTACGAGCAGTACTTC
TRBV18	TRBJ1-1	TRBD1	few	CASSPGIETGWAFF	TGTGCCAGCTCACCGGGGATTGAGACAGGGTGGGCTTTCTTT
TRBV19	TRBJ1-5	.	.	CASSIRPSDSRSQPQHF	TGTGCCAGTAGTATACGCCCCTCCGACAGCCGTAGTCAGCCCCAGCATTTT
TRBV11-2	TRBJ2-1	.	.	CASRPPGLSYNEQFF	TGTGCCAGCAGACCGCCGGGACTTTCCTACAATGAGCAGTTCTTC
TRBV18	TRBJ1-2	TRBD1	.	CASSPRTGFGETGNYGYTF	TGTGCCAGCTCACCGCGGACAGGGTTCGGAGAGACGGGTAACTATGGCTACACCTTC
TRBV6-1	TRBJ1-1	.	.	CASRDPGVATEAFF	TGTGCCAGCCGTGATCCAGGGGTGGCCACTGAAGCTTTCTTT
TRBV6-1	TRBJ1-2	TRBD1	few	CASSEAPGQGVYGYTF	TGTGCCAGCAGTGAAGCCCCGGGACAGGGCGTCTATGGCTACACCTTC
TRBV2	TRBJ2-3	TRBD2	.	CASNRGDPGDTQYF	TGTGCCAGCAACCGGGGGGACCCAGGGGATACGCAGTATTTT
TRBV5-1	TRBJ2-3	.	.	CASSQKQRSTATDTQYF	TGCGCCAGCAGCCAAAAGCAAAGATCGACAGCCACAGATACGCAGTATTTT
TRBV2	TRBJ1-4	TRBD1	few	CASSTTGGANEKLFF	TGTGCCAGCAGTACGACAGGGGGCGCGAATGAAAAACTGTTTTTT
TRBV6-6	TRBJ1-2	TRBD1	once	CASSPRGATPYGYTF	TGTGCCAGCAGTCCCAGGGGGGCGACACCTTATGGCTACACCTTC
TRBV4-2	TRBJ2-4	TRBD2	.	CASSQELRVAGGRNIQYF	TGTGCCAGCAGCCAAGAATTGAGGGTAGCGGGGGGGCGGAACATTCAGTACTTC
TRBV7-9	TRBJ2-2	.	few	CASSAQLAAGELFF	TGTGCCAGCAGCGCGCAATTAGCTGCCGGGGAGCTGTTTTTT
TRBV6-6	TRBJ2-7	TRBD1	.	CASSRAGQGLSYEQYF	TGTGCCAGCAGCCGGGCCGGACAGGGGTTATCCTACGAGCAGTACTTC
TRBV5-4	TRBJ1-6	.	.	CATGEASSYNSPLHF	TGTGCCACGGGGGAGGCAAGCTCCTATAATTCACCCCTCCACTTT
TRBV19	TRBJ2-1	TRBD2	few	CASSIPSGRAQFF	TGTGCCAGTAGTATACCTAGCGGGAGGGCGCAGTTCTTC
TRBV11-2	TRBJ2-7	.	.	CASSLQVYEQYF	TGTGCCAGCAGCCTCCAGGTATACGAGCAGTACTTC
TRBV7-6	TRBJ2-7	.	.	CASSFLGQKSSYEQYF	TGTGCCAGCAGCTTCTTAGGACAGAAGAGCTCCTACGAGCAGTACTTC
TRBV14	TRBJ2-1	TRBD1	.	CASSQFLGQGKDEQFF	TGTGCCAGCAGCCAATTCTTAGGACAGGGGAAAGATGAGCAGTTCTTC
TRBV4-1	TRBJ1-5	.	.	CASSQGGRGASNQPQHF	TGCGCCAGCAGCCAAGGTGGGAGGGGGGCTAGCAATCAGCCCCAGCATTTT